This passage covers 7 T cell receptor beta chains from one sample sequenced in a study of cytomegalovirus exposure and HLA in healthy donors. Primers: 60 Vbeta forward and 13 Jbeta reverse. Clones were read by immunoSEQ multiplex PCR, and TCRdb kept only the in-frame ones, dropping some. The data hold about 120,000 clones, with about 74% observed a single time. Sequences were obtained from PBMCs. These receptors originate from a woman aged 40 to 49 in good health and CMV-seropositive.

The CDR3, as DNA: TGTGCCATCTCTTTTGCGGGGGGGTTCACCGGGGAGCTGTTTTTT. Its protein product is CAISFAGGFTGELFF. The rearrangement links TRBV6-1 to TRBJ2-2; 9 bases line up with TRBD2. Trimming at V came to 10 bases and at J to 4 bases, leaving 10 bases not matched to a gene. Germline CDR1 MNHNS, CDR2 SASEGT. This CDR3 comprises 15 residues.

This clone was detected only a few times. The rearrangement links TRBV15 to TRBJ2-3, with 8 positions matching TRBD2. Per the germline V gene, CDR1 is LNHNV and CDR2 is YYDKDF (reference sequence). V trimming: 3 bases; J trimming: 0 bases; junction bases outside the gene matches: 20. The CDR3 runs to 21 residues. The chain's CDR3 is CATSRGRLLADYTQSTDTQYF. The CDR3 nucleotides read TGTGCCACCAGCAGGGGTCGACTACTAGCGGACTACACCCAAAGCACAGATACGCAGTATTTT. The full variable domain, its missing parts supplied by reference TRBV15 and TRBJ2-3, is DAMVIQNPRYQVTQFGKPVTLSCSQTLNHNVMYWYQQKSSQAPKLLFHYYDKDFNNEADTPDNFQSRRPNTSFCFLDIRSPGLGDTAMYLCATSRGRLLADYTQSTDTQYFGPGTRLTVL.

This sequence joins TRBV29-1 and TRBJ1-2; TRBD1 aligns across 8 bases. CDR1 and CDR2 from the germline V gene are SQVTM and ANQGSEA. Germline trimming cut 7 bases from V and 3 bases from J; bases unmatched to any gene: 7. The CDR3 is 13 residues long. The CDR3 loop reads CSAAETGDYGYTF. CDR3 nucleotides: TGCAGCGCCGCTGAGACAGGGGACTATGGCTACACCTTC.

The rearrangement links TRBV10-3 to TRBJ2-3; TRBD2 agrees at 8 bases. Unmatched junction bases numbered 6, after V lost 6 bases and J lost 1 base. The CDR3 covers 15 residues. Germline-derived CDR1 and CDR2 are ENHRY and SYGVKD. CDR3 region: CAISRGGGGTDTQYF. CDR3 DNA: TGTGCCATCAGCCGGGGGGGCGGGGGCACAGATACGCAGTATTTT.

This chain joins TRBV27 and TRBJ2-7; TRBD1 agrees at 9 bases. Trimming cost V 6 bases and J 2 bases; bases outside gene matches: 8. CDR3 size: 15 residues. Germline V lookup: CDR1 MNHEY, CDR2 SMNVEV (reference sequence). CDR3 DNA sequence: TGTGCCAGCAGCCCCCGGGACAGGGTAACCTACGAGCAGTACTTC. Protein sequence: CASSPRDRVTYEQYF.

The chain combines TRBV6-4 with TRBJ2-1; D uncertain. V was pared by 5 bases and J by 9 bases, with 23 bases between. Germline CDR1 reads MRHNA; CDR2 reads SNTAGT. The CDR3 consists of 16 residues. CDR3 protein: CASSPNEDLHRSEQFF. CDR3 sequence (DNA): TGTGCCAGCAGTCCAAACGAAGACTTACATCGCTCTGAGCAGTTCTTC.

The chain employs TRBV4-1 and TRBJ2-1; TRBD2 matches 7 bases. Germline CDR1 and CDR2: MGHRA and YSYEKL. The CDR3 consists of 19 residues. The V and J ends lost 0 bases and 6 bases, in that order; junction bases with no gene match: 17. The CDR3 is CASSQDGVAGPASGNEQFF. CDR3 DNA: TGCGCCAGCAGCCAAGACGGAGTAGCGGGCCCCGCTTCGGGCAATGAGCAGTTCTTC.